This T cell receptor beta chain was found in a study of blood T cell repertoires in COVID-19. About the research overall: Samples came from the United States, Italy and Spain, spanning acute and convalescent COVID-19.

Some clones are missing from TCRdb's copy, which holds only in-frame ones; the method was immunoSEQ multiplex PCR. The data hold about 150,000 clones, with about 80% observed a single time. Unmatched junction bases numbered 2, after V lost 3 bases and J lost 0 bases. This CDR3 is built from 16 residues. Germline V CDR1 and CDR2: SGHVS, FQNEAQ. This clone has more than one count but fewer than ten. The sequence came from a woman aged 55-69 years with acute or convalescent COVID-19. Sequenced sample: peripheral blood. J is TRBJ1-5 and V is TRBV7-8; TRBD1 aligns across 10 bases. The CDR3 is CASSLDRGYSNQPQHF. Here the CDR3 DNA reads TGTGCCAGCAGCTTGGACAGGGGGTATAGCAATCAGCCCCAGCATTTT.